This T cell receptor beta chain was sequenced in a study of blood T cell repertoires in COVID-19. Germline V gene lookup returns CDR1 MNHEY and CDR2 SMNVEV (reference sequence). Unmatched junction bases numbered 8, after V lost 2 bases and J lost 4 bases. CDR3 length: 17 amino acids. Measured with immunoSEQ multiplex PCR; TCRdb has only the in-frame clones, and not every one. The top ten clones hold almost 4% of a sample with approximately 300,000 clones, approximately 91% of them seen once. V is TRBV27 and J is TRBJ2-2, with 9 positions matching TRBD2. The sequencing input was PBMCs or T cells enriched from blood (not recorded which). This receptor was identified in a woman in her twenties or thirties who had been exposed to COVID-19. CDR3 coding DNA: TGTGCCAGCAGTTTAAGGGCGGGGGGGCAAGGCACCGGGGAGCTGTTTTTT. Residues: CASSLRAGGQGTGELFF.